This T cell receptor beta chain appears in the sequencing data of a study of OX40 agonist ivuxolimab in advanced cancers. Study overall: The drug used for patients, ivuxolimab, was an agonistic anti-OX40 (CD134) antibody. Cancers in dose escalation were hepatocellular, melanoma, renal cell and head and neck. Cohort: roughly 79% men, mean age around 55, aged roughly 23 to 90.

Of note for this clone: What it recognizes is unknown.

General study points: Relative to CD4+, CD8+ T cells held more expanded clones on average.

The protocol was immunoSEQ multiplex PCR, while the TCRdb copy is restricted to in-frame clones and leaves out a portion. In the table there are about 46,000 clones, roughly 88% of which are singletons. V shed 9 bases and J 1 base; nucleotides not matched to a gene: 8. The CDR3 covers 14 residues. Germline lookup yields CDR1 SGHAT and CDR2 FQNNGV. Material: CD4+ or CD8+ T cells sorted from blood, obtained in a trial of the OX40 agonist ivuxolimab. The receptor was isolated from an adult with an advanced solid tumor such as melanoma, head and neck, liver or kidney cancer. J is TRBJ2-7 and V is TRBV11-2, with TRBD1 matching over 8 bases. The CDR3 nucleotides are TGTGCCAGTAAAAAAGGGACAGGTTCCTACGAGCAGTACTTC. Residues: CASKKGTGSYEQYF.